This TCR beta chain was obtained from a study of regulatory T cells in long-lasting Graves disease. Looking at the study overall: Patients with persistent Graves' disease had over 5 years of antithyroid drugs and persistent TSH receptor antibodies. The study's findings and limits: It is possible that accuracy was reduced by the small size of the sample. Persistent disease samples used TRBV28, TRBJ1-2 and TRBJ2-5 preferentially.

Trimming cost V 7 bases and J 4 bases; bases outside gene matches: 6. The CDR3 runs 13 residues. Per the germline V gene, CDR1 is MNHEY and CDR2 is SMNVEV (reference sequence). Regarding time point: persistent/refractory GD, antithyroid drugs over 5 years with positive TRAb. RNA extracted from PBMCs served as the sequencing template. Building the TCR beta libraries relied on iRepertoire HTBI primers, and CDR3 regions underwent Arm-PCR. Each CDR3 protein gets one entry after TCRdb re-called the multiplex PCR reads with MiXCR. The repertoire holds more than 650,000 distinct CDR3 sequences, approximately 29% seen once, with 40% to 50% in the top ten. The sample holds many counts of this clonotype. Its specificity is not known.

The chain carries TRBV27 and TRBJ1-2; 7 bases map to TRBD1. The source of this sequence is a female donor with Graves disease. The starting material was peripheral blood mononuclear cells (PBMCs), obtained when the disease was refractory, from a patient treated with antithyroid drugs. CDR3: CASTRQGSYGYTF. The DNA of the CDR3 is TGTGCCAGCACAAGACAGGGATCCTATGGCTACACCTTC.